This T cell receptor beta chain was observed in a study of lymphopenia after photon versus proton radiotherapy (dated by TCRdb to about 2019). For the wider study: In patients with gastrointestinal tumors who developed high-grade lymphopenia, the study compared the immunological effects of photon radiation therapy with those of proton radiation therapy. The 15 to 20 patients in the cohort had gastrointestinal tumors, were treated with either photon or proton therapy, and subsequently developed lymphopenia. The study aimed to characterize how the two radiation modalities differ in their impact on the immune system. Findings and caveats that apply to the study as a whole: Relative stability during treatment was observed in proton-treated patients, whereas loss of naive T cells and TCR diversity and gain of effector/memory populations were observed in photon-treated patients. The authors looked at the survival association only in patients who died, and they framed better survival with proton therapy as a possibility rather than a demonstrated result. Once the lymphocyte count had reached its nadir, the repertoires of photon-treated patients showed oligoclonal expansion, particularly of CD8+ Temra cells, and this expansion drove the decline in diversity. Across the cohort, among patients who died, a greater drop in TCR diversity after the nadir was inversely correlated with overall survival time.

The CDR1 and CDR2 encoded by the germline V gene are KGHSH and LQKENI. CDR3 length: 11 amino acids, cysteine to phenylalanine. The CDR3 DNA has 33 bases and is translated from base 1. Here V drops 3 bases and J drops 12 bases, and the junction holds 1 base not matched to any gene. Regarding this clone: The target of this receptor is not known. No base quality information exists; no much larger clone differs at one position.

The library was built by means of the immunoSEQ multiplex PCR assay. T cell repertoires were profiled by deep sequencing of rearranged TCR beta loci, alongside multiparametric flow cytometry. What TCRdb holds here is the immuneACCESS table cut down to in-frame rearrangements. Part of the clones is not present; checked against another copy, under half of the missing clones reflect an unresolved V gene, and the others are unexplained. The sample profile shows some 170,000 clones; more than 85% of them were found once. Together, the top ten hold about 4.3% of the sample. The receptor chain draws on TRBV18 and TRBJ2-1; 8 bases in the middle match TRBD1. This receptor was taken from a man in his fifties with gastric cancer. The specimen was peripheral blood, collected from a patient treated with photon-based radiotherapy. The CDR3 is CASSPDRGQFF. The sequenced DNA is TGTGCCAGCTCACCTGACAGGGGGCAGTTCTTC.